Following are 18 T cell receptor beta chains from one sample sequenced in a study of identical twins. TCRdb itself ran the 5' RACE reads through MiXCR, one entry per CDR3 protein. The sample includes some 500,000 distinct CDR3 sequences, roughly an eighth of them seen just once. These sequences were also reported in another study, on yellow fever vaccine responses in identical twins.

Specimen: CD4+ T cells sorted from blood. These receptors were taken from a woman aged 18-29 years in good health.

This clonotype was observed at least ten times. The chain uses TRBV7-2 and TRBJ2-7; 9 bases are a match to TRBD2. With V trimmed by 1 base and J by 5 bases, 12 bases remained unmatched. The germline gives CDR1 SGHTA, CDR2 FQGNSA. CDR3 size: 17 residues. The CDR3 region has the DNA TGTGCCAGCAGCTTAGTGGGCCCCGGGTCTAGCGGGAACGAGCAGTACTTC. It translates to CASSLVGPGSSGNEQYF. The entire variable domain, with the rest obtained from reference TRBV7-2 and TRBJ2-7, is as follows: GAGVSQSPSNKVTEKGKDVELRCDPISGHTALYWYRQSLGQGLEFLIYFQGNSAPDKSGLPSDRFSAERTGGSVSTLTIQRTQQEDSAVYLCASSLVGPGSSGNEQYFGPGTRLTVT.

In its sample, this clonotype was seen a few times. J is TRBJ1-1 and V is TRBV4-1; D not certain. This CDR3 comprises 15 residues. Trimming cost V 2 bases and J 4 bases, with 14 bases left between them. Germline V gives CDR1 MGHRA, CDR2 YSYEKL. The CDR3 loop reads CASSQSPGRVTEAFF. As DNA, the CDR3 is TGCGCCAGCAGCCAAAGCCCCGGTAGGGTCACTGAAGCTTTCTTT.

The chain is built from TRBV7-2 and TRBJ2-5; 7 bases match TRBD2. The germline V gene encodes CDR1 SGHTA and CDR2 FQGNSA. Unmatched junction bases numbered 9, after V lost 4 bases and J lost 1 base. The CDR3 runs to 16 residues. In DNA form, the CDR3 reads TGTGCCAGCAGCTCGCTATCGGGAGGTACCCAAGAGACCCAGTACTTC. Encoded protein: CASSSLSGGTQETQYF.

This clonotype turned up a few times. The J gene is TRBJ2-7, the V gene TRBV5-1; D gene ambiguous. Trimming cost V 0 bases and J 4 bases, with 11 bases left between them. This CDR3 spans 14 amino acids. Germline CDR1 SGHRS, CDR2 YFSETQ. This CDR3 is CASSLVGNLYEQYF. In nucleotides, the CDR3 is TGCGCCAGCAGCTTGGTTGGGAATTTATACGAGCAGTACTTC.

The gene calls are TRBV29-1 and TRBJ2-5; 13 bases are shared with TRBD2. With V trimmed by 6 bases and J by 5 bases, 9 bases remained unmatched. The CDR3 extends over 15 amino acids. The V gene's germline CDR1 is SQVTM and CDR2 ANQGSEA. The CDR3 loop is CSVAGTSGTSETQYF. CDR3 DNA: TGCAGCGTAGCCGGGACTAGCGGGACATCGGAGACCCAGTACTTC.

The J gene is TRBJ2-7, the V gene TRBV7-2, with D hard to call. Looked up from germline, CDR1 is SGHTA and CDR2 is FQGNSA. V lost 6 bases to trimming and J lost 2 bases, with 8 bases between them. The CDR3 is made up of 12 amino acids. This CDR3 reads CASRGGPYEQYF. Here the CDR3 DNA reads TGTGCCAGCAGAGGCGGCCCCTACGAGCAGTACTTC.

This clonotype was recorded a few times. This chain uses TRBV13 with TRBJ2-5; 7 bases match TRBD1. The CDR3 extends over 15 amino acids. Germline CDR1 and CDR2: PRHDT and FYEKMQ (reference sequence). Losses at the gene ends were 6 bases for V and 3 bases for J; bases not matched to a gene: 10. CDR3 in DNA: TGTGCCAGCAGAGCCACAGGGGAGCGAGAAGAGACCCAGTACTTC. Its translation: CASRATGEREETQYF.

The V and J genes are TRBV9 and TRBJ2-3, with TRBD2 matching over 8 bases. The V segment lost 3 bases and the J segment 7 bases; nucleotides outside the gene matches: 10. Germline assignment: CDR1 SGDLS and CDR2 YYNGEE. CDR3 length: 15 amino acids. CDR3 in amino acids: CASSGGLDQANTQYF. The CDR3 DNA is TGTGCCAGCAGCGGGGGACTAGATCAGGCCAATACGCAGTATTTT.

This chain uses TRBV11-2 with TRBJ2-5, with D possibly TRBD2 on 5 matching bases. V gave up 4 bases and J gave up 3 bases, with 12 bases separating them. Germline CDR1 is SGHAT and CDR2 is FQNNGV. The CDR3 is 14 residues long. The CDR3 region is CASSSGLEKETQYF. DNA for the CDR3: TGTGCCAGCAGCTCTGGACTGGAAAAAGAGACCCAGTACTTC.

This chain connects TRBV25-1 to TRBJ2-1, with D tentatively TRBD2 (5 bases). Germline CDR1 reads MGHDK; CDR2 reads SYGVNS. V lost 5 bases, J lost 5 bases, and 13 bases lay in between. The CDR3 totals 14 residues. The CDR3 loop is CASSYSTTNNEQFF. CDR3 DNA: TGTGCCAGCAGTTACTCGACTACTAACAATGAGCAGTTCTTC.

This clonotype was recorded at least ten times. The genes are TRBV5-1 and TRBJ1-1, with a tentative D call TRBD1 (5 bases). This CDR3 contains 12 residues. V was cut by 6 bases and J by 7 bases, with 13 bases left in between. Germline V lookup: CDR1 SGHRS, CDR2 YFSETQ. CDR3 nucleotide sequence: TGCGCCAGCAATACCAGGGCAGGTGAAGCTTTCTTT. This codes for CASNTRAGEAFF. The variable domain in full, with the rest retrieved from reference TRBV5-1 and TRBJ1-1, is KAGVTQTPRYLIKTRGQQVTLSCSPISGHRSVSWYQQTPGQGLQFLFEYFSETQRNKGNFPGRFSGRQFSNSRSEMNVSTLELGDSALYLCASNTRAGEAFFGQGTRLTVV.

This clonotype was recorded a few times. This rearrangement joins TRBV7-9 to TRBJ2-3; 7 nucleotides align to TRBD2. CDR1 and CDR2 from the germline V gene are SEHNR and FQNEAQ (reference sequence). After removal of 5 bases from V and 2 bases from J, the junction contained 4 bases not matched to a gene. The CDR3 runs 14 residues. This CDR3 is CASSRLAATDTQYF. The CDR3 nucleotides read TGTGCCAGCAGCCGACTAGCAGCCACAGATACGCAGTATTTT.

This clonotype was seen a few times. The chain links TRBV20-1 to TRBJ2-4; TRBD2 aligns across 10 bases. The germline gives CDR1 DFQATT, CDR2 SNEGSKA (reference sequence). CDR3 size: 14 residues. V dropped 0 bases and J dropped 6; count of bases not matched to a gene: 2. The CDR3: CSAREASGRNIQYF. The CDR3 DNA reads TGCAGTGCTAGAGAGGCTAGCGGGAGAAACATTCAGTACTTC.

Concerning this clonotype itself: Compared with germline, one end of the junction differs, possibly owing to a read error. The J gene is TRBJ2-5, the V gene TRBV7-7; TRBD2 agrees at 8 bases. Germline CDR1 SSHAT, CDR2 FNYEAQ (reference sequence). The CDR3 sequence is 16 residues long. The CDR3 spells CASSQWGLVGQETQYF. Written as DNA, the CDR3 is TGTGCTAGCAGCCAATGGGGACTAGTCGGACAAGAGACCCAGTACTTC.

This clonotype was counted a few times. The chain recombines TRBV6-2 or TRBV6-3 with TRBJ2-1; D is perhaps TRBD2 (6 bases). The CDR3 has 12 amino acids. CDR1 and CDR2 (germline): MNHEY, SVGEGT. V lost 7 bases and J 2 bases, leaving 6 bases between the germline ends. This chain's CDR3 is CASTGAYNEQFF. The DNA of the CDR3 is TGTGCCAGCACGGGGGCCTACAATGAGCAGTTCTTC.

V and J are TRBV20-1 and TRBJ1-6; possibly TRBD1 for D (5 bases). V lost 3 bases, J lost 7 bases, and 10 bases lay in between. The CDR3 has 13 residues. Looked up from germline, CDR1 is DFQATT and CDR2 is SNEGSKA (reference sequence). CDR3 sequence: CSASRQGNSPLHF. The CDR3 DNA sequence: TGCAGTGCTAGCCGGCAGGGAAATTCACCCCTCCACTTT.

V usage is TRBV7-2 and J usage is TRBJ2-3; D uncertain. Trimming removed 5 bases from V and 5 bases from J, with 8 bases in between. This CDR3 region has 12 residues. The germline V gene has CDR1 SGHTA and CDR2 FQGNSA. CDR3 sequence reads: CASSHGVDTQYF. In DNA form, the CDR3 reads TGTGCCAGCAGCCATGGGGTAGATACGCAGTATTTT.

This clonotype appeared a few times. The chain joins TRBV19 to TRBJ2-7, with D perhaps matching TRBD1 (5 bases). Germline-derived CDR1 and CDR2 are LNHDA and SQIVND (reference sequence). The germline V and J ends were trimmed by 2 bases and 3 bases, with 8 bases remaining between them. The CDR3 consists of 13 residues. The CDR3 sequence: CASSILQGYEQYF. CDR3 coding DNA: TGTGCCAGTAGTATACTGCAGGGCTACGAGCAGTACTTC.